Each of the 4 T cell receptor beta chains below was sequenced from the same sample in a study of identical twins. TCRdb analysed the 5' RACE reads with MiXCR anew, one entry per CDR3 protein. Among just under 650,000 distinct CDR3 sequences listed, 7.1% were seen once. These data also featured in a second study, about yellow fever vaccine responses in identical twins.

Sequenced sample: PBMCs. Receptors were obtained from a woman aged 18-30 years in good health.

V usage is TRBV6-2 or TRBV6-3 and J usage is TRBJ2-7, with 10 bases identical to TRBD1. Germline CDR1 reads MNHEY; CDR2 reads SVGEGT. V trimming: 6 bases; J trimming: 2 bases; junction bases outside the gene matches: 7. The CDR3 is 15 amino acids. The CDR3: CASSTPGQGTYEQYF. CDR3 nucleotides: TGTGCCAGCAGCACCCCGGGACAGGGGACCTACGAGCAGTACTTC.

The CDR3 reads CASSPGTSGTGTQYF. The CDR3 coding sequence is TGTGCCAGCAGCCCCGGGACTAGCGGGACTGGGACCCAGTACTTC. The chain uses TRBV3-1 and TRBJ2-5; TRBD2 agrees at 13 bases. V lost 4 bases to trimming and J lost 7 bases; unmatched junction nucleotides: 6. Germline loops: CDR1 LGHDT, CDR2 YNNKEL (reference sequence). The length of the CDR3 is 15 residues.

This clonotype was observed a few times. The genes are TRBV20-1 and TRBJ1-4; 9 positions match TRBD1. V shed 3 bases and J 10 bases; nucleotides not matched to a gene: 12. There are 15 residues in the CDR3. Germline V CDR1 and CDR2: DFQATT, SNEGSKA (reference sequence). CDR3 loop: CSARGSGTGTGKLFF. The CDR3 bases are TGCAGTGCTAGGGGTTCCGGGACAGGGACTGGAAAACTGTTTTTT.

This clonotype was seen many times. The chain has TRBV5-1 and TRBJ2-3; 11 bases line up with TRBD2. V shed 4 bases, J shed 3 bases, and the junction held 4 bases outside the gene matches. Germline CDR1 reads SGHRS; CDR2 reads YFSETQ. The CDR3 runs 15 residues. CDR3: CASSRTSGLTDTQYF. The CDR3 DNA sequence: TGCGCCAGCAGCAGGACTAGCGGGTTGACAGATACGCAGTATTTT.